This paragraph covers one T cell receptor beta chain sequence. Its cognate antigen is unknown. The source of the sample is a study of blood T cells in healthy people across ages. Study summary: Template switching captured about one barcoded beta molecule per two T cells. General study points: Not knowing donor CMV status may have confounded expanded clonotype changes.

Aged roughly 6 to 90, donors were systemically healthy Caucasians from Russia. This CDR3 region has 13 residues. The ends were cut back, 2 bases at V and 7 bases at J, with 14 bases in the middle. In germline, CDR1 is SQVTM, CDR2 ANQGSEA. A second PCR of 7 to 11 cycles used a sample-barcoded 5' primer and a J-beta primer mix. The template-switch adaptor, which had 12 random nucleotides, put a tag on each cDNA molecule. TCRdb re-called the 5' RACE reads with MiXCR, one entry per CDR3 protein. This table has 1.8 million or so distinct CDR3 sequences, about two fifths appearing once. Sequencing used blood. This chain connects TRBV29-1 to TRBJ1-2, with D possibly being TRBD1 (5 bases). The TCR was taken from a human donor in good health. In nucleotides, the CDR3 is TGCAGCGTTGAAATAGGGGCTGTGGTTGGCTACACCTTC. It is translated as CSVEIGAVVGYTF. The full variable domain, with the rest looked up from reference TRBV29-1 and TRBJ1-2, is SAVISQKPSRDICQRGTSLTIQCQVDSQVTMMFWYRQQPGQSLTLIATANQGSEATYESGFVIDKFPISRPNLTFSTLTVSNMSPEDSSIYLCSVEIGAVVGYTFGSGTRLTVV.